This T cell receptor beta chain is drawn from a study of identical twins. Each cDNA held unique molecular identifiers, and template switching gave it a universal primer site. TCRdb reanalysed the 5' RACE reads using MiXCR and keeps one entry per CDR3 protein. The repertoire holds some 250,000 distinct CDR3 sequences, with under 8.5% as singletons. The CDR3 loop spans 15 amino acids. The germline V gene has CDR1 MNHEY and CDR2 SMNVEV (reference sequence). Trimming pared 6 bases from V and 0 bases from J, leaving 12 bases between. These same records also appear under a second study, on T cells expressing NK-cell markers. Per that paper: Researchers got TCR beta repertoires out of sorted CD3+CD56+NKG2C+, CD3+CD56+NKG2C- and CD3+CD56-NKG2C+ T cells.

V and J are TRBV27 and TRBJ1-5; D remains ambiguous. The receptor's source is a young woman in good health. The material sequenced was CD8+ T cells sorted from blood. The CDR3 bases are TGTGCCAGCAGAATTACAGTGATTAGCAATCAGCCCCAGCATTTT. Its translation: CASRITVISNQPQHF.